This record concerns one T cell receptor (beta chain) sequence. It lacks a known antigen. Base-call qualities are not available, and no considerably larger clone is one nucleotide away. TCRbeta CDR3 regions were amplified from genomic DNA by means of the immunoSEQ Assay, a bias-controlled multiplex PCR. As for how the authors treated the data: The number of nucleated cells in each sample was estimated by amplification of reference gene primers within the assay. To quantify the absolute abundance of each unique TCRbeta CDR3 rearrangement, sequence reads were collapsed and filtered. For each sample, productive Simpson clonality was calculated as the square root of Simpson's diversity index across productive rearrangements. The clones in this table, taken by TCRdb from immuneACCESS, are in-frame only. Not every clone is retained; where verified, under half of the shortfall comes from an unresolved V gene, and the cause of the rest is unknown. V, J and clone size reflect that table, while D and trimming were determined from the DNA. For this sample there are over 350,000 clones; approximately 90% appear just once. Approximately 9.3% of the sample is held by the ten biggest clonotypes.

This entry comes from a study of blood T cell repertoires in COVID-19 (dated by TCRdb to 2020 to 2022). Regarding the study in general: The collaborator samples originated in the United States, Italy and Spain and spanned the acute and convalescent phases of COVID-19. The material from the prospective study consisted of cDNA or gDNA derived from T cells, B-cell-depleted T cells, or PBMCs. The dataset comprised deeply sampled blood TCRbeta repertoires from subjects exposed to, actively infected with, or recovered from COVID-19. A freely available public database, intended as a resource for researchers studying the immune response to SARS-CoV-2, is where the repertoires were released. Samples were obtained from the ongoing ImmuneRACE study (first 160 participants) and from over a thousand subjects provided by 6 global collaborators. The sample metadata nearly always contained a de-identified subject ID, COVID-19 status, age in years and sex. Where HLA class I and class II types were available, the types were taken from metadata supplied by the sample provider, not from assay-based typing. Study-level results and caveats: How much clinical and demographic metadata was included differed by source and by participant, and the metadata was provided uncurated.

The CDR3 covers 14 residues, taking in both the cysteine and the phenylalanine. Solely the CDR3 DNA is kept, with 42 bases framed from the first base. In the germline V gene, CDR1 corresponds to LGHNA and CDR2 to YNFKEQ. V is shortened by 1 base, J by 3 bases, and the region joining them spans 10 bases. Enrolling through a virtual design, the prospective study's participants ranged in age from about 18 to 89 years and lived across around 25 United States geographic areas. Cohort assignment in the prospective study relied on participant-reported clinical history from a screening survey and a study questionnaire. ImmuneRACE Cohort 3 recovered participants were defined by two consecutive negative NP/OP PCR tests, healthcare professional clearance, or symptom resolution. Each participant in the prospective study had whole blood, serum and a nasopharyngeal or oropharyngeal swab collected by mobile phlebotomists. Participants in the prospective study had the option to provide additional blood draws and questionnaires over a roughly 2-month period. Blood samples from the prospective study were shipped frozen or at room temperature prior to DNA extraction.

The chain is made from TRBV4-2 and TRBJ2-7; D gene: possibly TRBD1, on 6 matching bases. The sequence was collected from a woman in her forties or fifties who had recovered from COVID-19. The specimen was PBMCs or T cells enriched from blood (not recorded which). In nucleotides, the sequence is TGTGCCAGCAGCCAAGTAGGGGGTGACTACGAGCAGTACTTC. It encodes CASSQVGGDYEQYF.